One sample yielded the 27 T cell receptor beta chains listed below, sequenced in a study of cytomegalovirus exposure and HLA in healthy donors. Primers: 60 Vbeta forward and 13 Jbeta reverse. Assay used: immunoSEQ multiplex PCR; TCRdb lists only in-frame clones, some missing. This table holds around 140,000 clones, roughly 79% found once. The sequencing input was PBMCs. The receptors were gathered from a man younger than 45 in good health and CMV-seropositive.

The rearrangement joins TRBV7-8 to TRBJ2-2; 14 bases line up with TRBD2. Germline V lookup: CDR1 SGHVS, CDR2 FQNEAQ. V was clipped by 1 base and J by 7 bases; unmatched bases: 2. The CDR3 runs to 16 residues. CDR3 amino acids: CASSLGLAGGYGELFF. In DNA form, the CDR3 reads TGTGCCAGCAGCTTAGGACTAGCGGGGGGGTACGGGGAGCTGTTTTTT.

This sequence joins TRBV5-4 and TRBJ1-2; no clear D gene. The V gene lost 2 bases and the J gene lost 0 bases, with 11 bases spanning the gap. The CDR3 has 15 residues. Looked up from germline, CDR1 is SGHNT and CDR2 is YYREEE (reference sequence). CDR3 DNA sequence: TGTGCCAGCAGCTTCGGGCGGGGAGCTAACTATGGCTACACCTTC. Translation: CASSFGRGANYGYTF.

Points on this clone: The sample carries other DNA sequences with the same CDR3. This chain links TRBV9 with TRBJ1-1, with TRBD1 matching over 7 bases. The junction had 3 bases not matched to a gene; V was cut back by 0 bases and J by 1 base. Germline lookup yields CDR1 SGDLS and CDR2 YYNGEE. CDR3 size: 15 residues. The CDR3 is CASSVGGTANTEAFF. The CDR3 DNA reads as TGTGCCAGCAGCGTAGGTGGGACAGCGAACACTGAAGCTTTCTTT. The variable domain in full, with the rest retrieved from reference TRBV9 and TRBJ1-1, is DSGVTQTPKHLITATGQRVTLRCSPRSGDLSVYWYQQSLDQGLQFLIQYYNGEERAKGNILERFSAQQFPDLHSELNLSSLELGDSALYFCASSVGGTANTEAFFGQGTRLTVV.

This chain uses TRBV6-1 with TRBJ2-5; possible D gene TRBD2, 6 bases. The CDR3 runs 14 residues. Germline assignment: CDR1 MNHNS and CDR2 SASEGT. Trimming pared 6 bases from V and 1 base from J, leaving 12 bases between. CDR3 protein: CASRGGAFQETQYF. The CDR3 nucleotides are TGTGCCAGCAGAGGAGGGGCGTTCCAAGAGACCCAGTACTTC.

The chain couples TRBV19 to TRBJ2-7, with TRBD2 matching over 8 bases. The germline CDR1 and CDR2 sequences are LNHDA and SQIVND (reference sequence). After removal of 4 bases from V and 2 bases from J, the junction contained 7 bases not matched to a gene. The CDR3 totals 15 residues. The CDR3 spells CASSRRLANTYEQYF. In DNA form, the CDR3 reads TGTGCCAGTAGTAGAAGACTAGCGAACACCTACGAGCAGTACTTC.

The V gene is TRBV9, the J gene TRBJ2-3, with 7 bases fitting TRBD1. Germline V gives CDR1 SGDLS, CDR2 YYNGEE. The V segment lost 0 bases and the J segment 5 bases; nucleotides outside the gene matches: 6. The CDR3 totals 15 residues. In DNA, the CDR3 is TGTGCCAGCAGCGTAGGGGACAGCCAAGGAGATACGCAGTATTTT. It translates to CASSVGDSQGDTQYF.

The chain combines TRBV7-3 with TRBJ1-4, with 9 bases that match TRBD1. The V gene's germline CDR1 is SGHTA and CDR2 FQGTGA. V shed 3 bases and J 8 bases; nucleotides not matched to a gene: 1. This CDR3 is built from 13 residues. CDR3 DNA: TGTGCCAGCAGCTTCGGACAGGGGGAAAAACTGTTTTTT. Translation: CASSFGQGEKLFF.

The chain uses TRBV7-3 and TRBJ2-2, with 9 positions matching TRBD1. This CDR3 has 14 residues. V was pared by 8 bases and J by 2 bases, with 3 bases of the junction left unmatched. Per the germline V gene, CDR1 is SGHTA and CDR2 is FQGTGA. The CDR3: CASGTGSNTGELFF. As DNA, the CDR3 is TGTGCCAGCGGGACAGGGAGTAACACCGGGGAGCTGTTTTTT.

As regards this clone: Other nucleotide sequences from this sample produce the same CDR3. V and J are TRBV28 and TRBJ1-1; D unresolved. CDR3 length: 12 residues. Between the trimmed V and J ends, which lost 1 base and 4 bases, there was a span of 4 bases. Germline CDR1 MDHEN, CDR2 SYDVKM. The CDR3 protein is CASSLSSTEAFF. The CDR3 DNA reads TGTGCCAGCAGTTTATCATCCACTGAAGCTTTCTTT.

V gene TRBV6-1 combines with J gene TRBJ2-5; 8 nucleotides align to TRBD1. J gave up 3 bases and V 4 bases, and 13 bases lay outside the gene matches. Germline CDR1 reads MNHNS; CDR2 reads SASEGT. CDR3 length equals 17 residues. This CDR3 reads CASSARDRRPTEETQYF. CDR3 nucleotides: TGTGCCAGCAGTGCCCGGGACAGGCGGCCCACCGAAGAGACCCAGTACTTC.

Only one count was recorded for this clone. The chain carries TRBV28 and TRBJ2-6; TRBD1 matches at 10 bases. Germline CDR1 MDHEN, CDR2 SYDVKM. There are 16 residues in the CDR3. Trimming removed 6 bases from V and 3 bases from J; junction bases left unmatched: 5. The CDR3 spells CASRTGGDGGANVLTF. CDR3 in DNA: TGTGCCAGCAGGACAGGGGGCGATGGTGGGGCCAACGTCCTGACTTTC.

This chain links TRBV6-5 with TRBJ2-3; 9 bases line up with TRBD1. The CDR3 length is 15 residues. V shed 6 bases and J 2 bases; nucleotides not matched to a gene: 6. Germline CDR1 reads MNHEY; CDR2 reads SVGAGI. CDR3 bases: TGTGCCAGCAGCCCCGGGACAGGGTTCACAGATACGCAGTATTTT. Translated, it gives CASSPGTGFTDTQYF.

The V and J genes are TRBV6-5 and TRBJ1-4, with no clear D. Germline CDR1 reads MNHEY; CDR2 reads SVGAGI. The CDR3 totals 14 residues. Trimming left V 6 bases short and J 7 bases short, with 15 bases between. The chain's CDR3 is CASRSVGVAEKLFF. CDR3 nucleotide sequence: TGTGCCAGCAGGTCCGTCGGAGTGGCTGAAAAACTGTTTTTT.

This CDR3 is CSVSRDSNSYEQYF. In DNA, the CDR3 is TGCAGCGTATCAAGGGACTCAAACTCCTACGAGCAGTACTTC. The chain couples TRBV29-1 to TRBJ2-7; D might be TRBD2 (6 bases). V was pared by 6 bases and J by 0 bases, with 15 bases between. Germline CDR1 reads SQVTM; CDR2 reads ANQGSEA. This CDR3 spans 14 amino acids.

The chain employs TRBV5-4 and TRBJ2-3; no definite D call. The CDR3 consists of 15 residues. Trimming shortened V by 0 bases and J by 0 bases, and 8 bases separated the two germline ends. Germline CDR1 is SGHNT and CDR2 is YYREEE (reference sequence). In nucleotides, the CDR3 is TGTGCCAGCAGCTTGGACGTCACTAGCACAGATACGCAGTATTTT. It yields the protein CASSLDVTSTDTQYF.

V and J are TRBV19 and TRBJ1-6; 7 bases fit TRBD1. There are 16 residues in the CDR3. Germline V gene lookup returns CDR1 LNHDA and CDR2 SQIVND (reference sequence). V was clipped by 1 base and J by 13 bases; unmatched bases: 13. The CDR3 DNA follows: TGTGCCAGTAGTATAGGTCCCACGACAGGGACCGTGCCCCTCCACTTT. Translated, it gives CASSIGPTTGTVPLHF. The full variable domain, rest sourced from reference TRBV19 and TRBJ1-6, is DGGITQSPKYLFRKEGQNVTLSCEQNLNHDAMYWYRQDPGQGLRLIYYSQIVNDFQKGDIAEGYSVSREKKESFPLTVTSAQKNPTAFYLCASSIGPTTGTVPLHFGNGTRLTVT.

This clone was found a few times. The rearrangement links TRBV7-6 to TRBJ1-4, with no clear D. Germline lookup yields CDR1 SGHVS and CDR2 FNYEAQ. V was cut by 0 bases and J by 0 bases, with 11 bases left in between. CDR3 length: 17 residues. The CDR3: CASSLALGSATNEKLFF. The CDR3 coding sequence is TGTGCCAGCAGCTTAGCGCTAGGATCGGCAACTAATGAAAAACTGTTTTTT.

The chain uses TRBV18 and TRBJ2-1; 10 bases are a match to TRBD2. Germline lookup yields CDR1 KGHSH and CDR2 LQKENI. Trimming cost V 3 bases and J 7 bases; bases outside gene matches: 6. The CDR3 has 15 residues. The CDR3 nucleotides are TGTGCCAGCTCACCTCGGGCTAGCGGGAGTAATGAGCAGTTCTTC. Residues: CASSPRASGSNEQFF. The full variable domain, its missing parts supplied by reference TRBV18 and TRBJ2-1, is NAGVMQNPRHLVRRRGQEARLRCSPMKGHSHVYWYRQLPEEGLKFMVYLQKENIIDESGMPKERFSAEFPKEGPSILRIQQVVRGDSAAYFCASSPRASGSNEQFFGPGTRLTVL.

The chain has TRBV21-1 and TRBJ2-3; the table's D gene call, TRBD2, was not cross checked with the DNA. TRBV21-1 is noted as a pseudogene. The CDR3 spans 16 residues. The DNA of the CDR3 is TGTGCCAGCAGCAAGAAACCTAGCGGGAGCACAGATACGCAGTATTTT. It is translated as CASSKKPSGSTDTQYF.

The V gene is TRBV7-2, the J gene TRBJ1-2, with a possible D match to TRBD1 (6 bases). The V end was cut by 3 bases, the J end by 3 bases, with 8 bases between. This CDR3 has 13 residues. Looked up from germline, CDR1 is SGHTA and CDR2 is FQGNSA. The CDR3 here is CASSLDRYYGYTF. The DNA of the CDR3 is TGTGCCAGCAGCTTGGACAGATACTATGGCTACACCTTC.

The chain uses TRBV14 and TRBJ2-7; TRBD2 aligns across 13 bases. J was trimmed by 6 bases and V by 2 bases; bases with no gene match: 10. There are 17 residues in the CDR3. Germline V gives CDR1 SGHDN, CDR2 FVKESK. The CDR3 region is CASSQYRLAGGWGEQYF. Written as DNA, the CDR3 is TGTGCCAGCAGCCAATACCGACTAGCGGGAGGATGGGGCGAGCAGTACTTC.

This clone came up once. This chain uses TRBV4-1 with TRBJ2-3; 14 bases align to TRBD2. The trim removed 4 bases at V and 5 bases at J, leaving 2 bases unmatched. Per germline, CDR1 MGHRA and CDR2 YSYEKL. The CDR3 runs to 15 residues. CDR3 residues: CASSRLAGGQDTQYF. As DNA, the CDR3 is TGCGCCAGCAGCCGACTAGCGGGGGGGCAAGATACGCAGTATTTT.

The V call is TRBV7-8, the J call TRBJ2-7, with D possibly TRBD2 on 5 matching bases. Trimming stripped 5 bases from V and 3 bases from J, with 8 bases between. The CDR3 is 12 residues long. Germline V CDR1 and CDR2: SGHVS, FQNEAQ. This CDR3 reads CASSRGVYEQYF. The CDR3 DNA reads as TGTGCCAGCAGCCGGGGAGTCTACGAGCAGTACTTC.

The chain is built from TRBV7-8 and TRBJ1-1, with a weak D call TRBD1 (5 bases). The CDR3 contains 13 residues. CDR1 is SGHVS, CDR2 FQNEAQ, per germline. Trimming removed 7 bases from V and 4 bases from J, with 13 bases in between. The CDR3 loop reads CASKAGRGTEAFF. The CDR3 DNA is TGTGCCAGCAAAGCAGGGCGAGGCACTGAAGCTTTCTTT.

The chain carries TRBV19 and TRBJ2-1, with 12 bases matching TRBD2. Germline V gene data show CDR1 as LNHDA and CDR2 as SQIVND (reference sequence). The V segment lost 0 bases and the J segment 10 bases; nucleotides outside the gene matches: 10. The CDR3 covers 17 residues. This CDR3 reads CASSIDLTSGGFVEQFF. Here the CDR3 DNA reads TGTGCCAGTAGTATAGACCTCACTAGCGGGGGGTTTGTCGAGCAGTTCTTC.

V gene TRBV14 combines with J gene TRBJ2-1; tentative D call: TRBD1 (5 bases). Germline V lookup: CDR1 SGHDN, CDR2 FVKESK. Trimming stripped 2 bases from V and 2 bases from J, with 10 bases between. This CDR3 contains 15 residues. CDR3 bases: TGTGCCAGCAGCCAACTCAAGGGGCCCTACAATGAGCAGTTCTTC. This encodes CASSQLKGPYNEQFF. The variable domain in full, completed from reference TRBV14 and TRBJ2-1, reads EAGVTQFPSHSVIEKGQTVTLRCDPISGHDNLYWYRRVMGKEIKFLLHFVKESKQDESGMPNNRFLAERTGGTYSTLKVQPAELEDSGVYFCASSQLKGPYNEQFFGPGTRLTVL.

J is TRBJ2-3 and V is TRBV28, with D unclear. CDR3 length equals 14 residues. Germline-derived CDR1 and CDR2 are MDHEN and SYDVKM. Trimming took 6 bases from V and 2 from J, leaving 12 bases between them. The CDR3 region has the DNA TGTGCCAGCAGGGTGACACCAAACACAGATACGCAGTATTTT. Protein product: CASRVTPNTDTQYF.